This T cell receptor beta chain derives from a study of T cells in Graves' hyperthyroidism and ophthalmopathy. The source material, RNA transcripts, was used to amplify TCR beta CDR3 regions. Researchers ran a first-round RT-PCR on the TCR CDR3 using the HTBI primer set. TCRdb re-analysed the multiplex PCR reads in MiXCR, keeping a single row per CDR3 protein. The sample holds 490,000 or so distinct CDR3 sequences; around a fifth are singletons and the top ten take around 54%. The junction had 11 bases not matched to a gene; V was cut back by 6 bases and J by 10 bases. This CDR3 region has 14 residues. Germline CDR1 DFQATT, CDR2 SNEGSKA (reference sequence). Study-level results: The model anticipated ophthalmopathy a median about six months pre-onset. Stable hyperthyroidism was separated from ophthalmopathy by a model based on 13 V-J features.

Details on this clonotype: Its antigen is still unknown.

The sequenced sample consisted of blood. The sequence derives from a woman in her 70s with Graves' ophthalmopathy. This chain links TRBV20-1 with TRBJ2-1; 11 bases align to TRBD2. CDR3 region: CSARPSGRRREQFF. The CDR3 DNA reads TGCAGTGCGCGTCCTAGCGGGAGGCGCCGAGAGCAGTTCTTC.